The entry below gives a single T cell receptor (beta chain) sequence along with its context. What antigen it recognizes has not been identified. Per-nucleotide qualities are absent, and no much larger clonotype sits a single base away. Immunologically healthy infants undergoing open corrective cardiac surgery for congenital heart defects in Finland were used as donors. During surgery, a small about 0.45-1 mL aliquot of peripheral blood was collected from four of the eight donors. For the blood samples, genomic DNA was extracted from all available leukocytes instead of from a set number of cells. ACK lysis buffer was used to remove erythrocytes from the blood, and the remaining leukocytes were kept as pellets at -70 degrees C. Genomic DNA was extracted from frozen cell pellets with a QIAsymphony instrument. The data stem from a study of human thymus T cells (TCRdb year 2020). With regard to the full study: The study described the TCR alpha and beta repertoires in fewer than 10 infant thymus samples and a few matching peripheral blood samples. Donor ages ranged from about 6 to 250 days, and the cohort comprised six or seven male and two female infants.

The immunoSEQ multiplex PCR assay was used to amplify the TCRB and TCRAD loci from a standardized amount of quality-controlled genomic DNA. The amplicons covered the V(D)J region and were long enough to include the CDR3 and to identify the V and J genes. Amplicon sequencing was performed on an Illumina platform through the commercial immunoSEQ service. The authors' pipeline ran thus. Primer bias and sequencing errors were corrected as previously described, and TCRAD and TCRB definitions were based on the IMGT database. The repertoires were analysed using immunoSEQ Analyzer 3.0 and VDJTools for basic statistics, V/J segment usage, diversity estimates, rarefaction and pairwise overlap. Diversity was estimated using the Chao1, ChaoE, Efron-Thisted, Shannon and inverse Simpson indices, and was also estimated on datasets down-sampled to the size of the smallest sample. Repertoire overlap used strict matching of CDR3 nucleotide sequence, V gene and J gene, with Jaccard-based multidimensional scaling clustering. Drawn from immuneACCESS, this table holds only the in-frame rearrangements with V and J called that TCRdb kept. Clones are partly lost; checked studies trace under half to an unresolved V gene and leave the rest unexplained. That table supplies the V and J calls and clone size; D and trimming were determined from the DNA. Recorded for this sample are about 50,000 clones; just under 95% of them occurred a single time. The ten largest clones represent about 0.17% of the sample.

Beyond this particular receptor, the publication reports: Thymus samples yielded on average about 810,000 unique TCRB clonotypes, compared with 80,000 to 95,000 from blood samples. Both the thymic and the peripheral blood repertoires appeared to show biased V and J gene segment usage.

The sample comprised blood. The clonotype comes from a girl under three years old with a congenital heart defect but otherwise immunologically healthy.

The DNA is as follows: TGTGCCAGCTCACCAGCAAGGGATTCTAATGAAAAACTGTTTTTT. The translation is CASSPARDSNEKLFF. The rearranged chain carries TRBV18 and TRBJ1-4, with no D gene named confidently. V is reduced by 2 bases and J by 3 bases, leaving a spacing of 10 bases between them. The CDR3 numbers 15 residues from cysteine through phenylalanine. Only CDR3 DNA remains: 45 bases, in frame from the first base. The germline V gene specifies KGHSH as CDR1 and LQKENI as CDR2.